This TCR beta chain emerged from a study of blood T cells in healthy people across ages. PCR was performed a second time for about 7 to 11 cycles using a sample-barcoded 5' primer and a J-beta primer mix. In TCRdb, the 5' RACE reads were re-called with MiXCR into one record per CDR3 protein. Of just under 900,000 distinct CDR3 sequences listed, under 35% were seen once; the top ten hold roughly a sixth. This clonotype was detected many times. Trimming removed 6 bases at V and 5 bases at J, with 6 bases between. This CDR3 is built from 10 residues. Germline V lookup: CDR1 DFQATT, CDR2 SNEGSKA (reference sequence).

The TCR sequence derives from a woman of 80 years or more in good health. The chain couples TRBV20-1 to TRBJ2-3; no definite D call. Sequences were obtained from blood. The CDR3 DNA reads TGCAGTGCCTCAGAAGATACGCAGTATTTT. As protein: CSASEDTQYF.